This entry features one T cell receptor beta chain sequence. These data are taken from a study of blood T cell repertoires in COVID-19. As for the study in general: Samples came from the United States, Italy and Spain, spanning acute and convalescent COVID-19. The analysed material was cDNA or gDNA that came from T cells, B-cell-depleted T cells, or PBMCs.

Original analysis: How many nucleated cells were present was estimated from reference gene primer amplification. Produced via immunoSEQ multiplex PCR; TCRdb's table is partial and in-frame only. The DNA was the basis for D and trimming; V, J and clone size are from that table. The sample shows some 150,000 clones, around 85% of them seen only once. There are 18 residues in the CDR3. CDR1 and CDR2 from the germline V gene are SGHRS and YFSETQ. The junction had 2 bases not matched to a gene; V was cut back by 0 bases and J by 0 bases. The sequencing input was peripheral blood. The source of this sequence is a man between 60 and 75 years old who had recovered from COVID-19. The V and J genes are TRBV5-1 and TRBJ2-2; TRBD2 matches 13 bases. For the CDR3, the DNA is TGCGCCAGCAGCTTGGATGGGACTAGCGGGACGAACACCGGGGAGCTGTTTTTT. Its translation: CASSLDGTSGTNTGELFF.